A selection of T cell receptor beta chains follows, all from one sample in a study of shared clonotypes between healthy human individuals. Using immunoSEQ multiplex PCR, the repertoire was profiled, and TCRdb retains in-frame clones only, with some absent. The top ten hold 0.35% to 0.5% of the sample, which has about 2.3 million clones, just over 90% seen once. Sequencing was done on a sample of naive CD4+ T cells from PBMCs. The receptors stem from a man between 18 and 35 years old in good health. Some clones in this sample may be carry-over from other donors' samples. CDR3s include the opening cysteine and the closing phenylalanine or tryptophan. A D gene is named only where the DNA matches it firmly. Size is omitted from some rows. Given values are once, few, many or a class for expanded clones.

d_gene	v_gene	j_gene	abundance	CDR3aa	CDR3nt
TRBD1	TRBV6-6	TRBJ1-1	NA	CASSPYHVGGPEAFF	TGTGCCAGCAGCCCCTATCATGTAGGGGGCCCTGAAGCTTTCTTT
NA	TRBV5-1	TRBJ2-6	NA	CASSLGLSGANVLTF	TGCGCCAGCAGCTTAGGTCTCTCTGGGGCCAACGTCCTGACTTTC
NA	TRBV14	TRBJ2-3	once	CASSAYGYHTDTQYF	TGTGCCAGCAGCGCGTATGGGTACCACACAGATACGCAGTATTTT
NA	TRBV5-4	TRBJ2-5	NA	CASSPTGGEGGETQYF	TGTGCCAGCAGCCCGACCGGGGGAGAGGGCGGGGAGACCCAGTACTTC
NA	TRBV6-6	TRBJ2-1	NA	CASSPGRANGEQFF	TGTGCCAGCAGCCCGGGCAGGGCGAACGGCGAGCAGTTCTTC
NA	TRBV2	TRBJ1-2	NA	CASSESVSGSYGYTF	TGTGCCAGCAGTGAATCTGTAAGTGGCTCCTATGGCTACACCTTC
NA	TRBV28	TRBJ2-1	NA	CASSFPYDRTGEQFF	TGTGCCAGCAGTTTTCCGTACGATCGGACCGGTGAGCAGTTCTTC
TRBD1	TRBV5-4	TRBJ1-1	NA	CASSPLTGVNTEAFF	TGTGCCAGCAGCCCCTTGACAGGGGTGAACACTGAAGCTTTCTTT
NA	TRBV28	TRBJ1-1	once	CASSPLAGRNTEAFF	TGTGCCAGCAGTCCCCTGGCCGGCAGAAACACTGAAGCTTTCTTT
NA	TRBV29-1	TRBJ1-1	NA	CSVPTGGKAFF	TGCAGCGTCCCCACGGGAGGGAAGGCTTTCTTT
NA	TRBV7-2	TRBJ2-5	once	CASSPRAGLGGETQYF	TGTGCCAGCAGCCCCCGGGCGGGGCTCGGAGGGGAGACCCAGTACTTC
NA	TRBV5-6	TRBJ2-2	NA	CASSLVSTGELFF	TGTGCCAGCAGCTTGGTGAGCACCGGGGAGCTGTTTTTT
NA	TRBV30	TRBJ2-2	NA	CAWGGSRGFAGELFF	TGTGCCTGGGGAGGCAGCAGGGGTTTTGCCGGGGAGCTGTTTTTT
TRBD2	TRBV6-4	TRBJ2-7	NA	CASSPSGGPYEQYF	TGTGCCAGCAGTCCTAGCGGAGGCCCCTACGAGCAGTACTTC
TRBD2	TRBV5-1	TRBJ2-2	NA	CASSLGASGIAGEAGELFF	TGCGCCAGCAGCTTGGGGGCCTCGGGTATAGCGGGAGAGGCCGGGGAGCTGTTTTTT
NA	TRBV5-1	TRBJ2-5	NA	CASSPGMTETQYF	TGCGCCAGCAGCCCCGGTATGACAGAGACCCAGTACTTC
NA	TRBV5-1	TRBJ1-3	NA	CASSFDSSGNTIYF	TGCGCCAGCAGCTTCGACAGCTCTGGAAACACCATATATTTT
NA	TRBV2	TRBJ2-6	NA	CASSVLGYAGANVLTF	TGTGCCAGCAGTGTTTTAGGGTACGCTGGGGCCAACGTCCTGACTTTC
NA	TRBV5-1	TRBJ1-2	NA	CASRSTVGEGGYTF	TGCGCCAGCAGGTCGACAGTGGGGGAAGGGGGCTACACCTTC
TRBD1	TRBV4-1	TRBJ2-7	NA	CASSQPVGRGLQQYF	TGCGCCAGCAGCCAACCCGTGGGCAGGGGGCTTCAACAGTACTTC
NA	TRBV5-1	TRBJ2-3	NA	CASTGRAHGTDTQYF	TGCGCCAGCACGGGCAGGGCTCATGGGACAGATACGCAGTATTTT
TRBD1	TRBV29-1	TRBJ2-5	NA	CSVEDPGQGGETQYF	TGCAGCGTTGAAGACCCCGGACAGGGAGGTGAGACCCAGTACTTC
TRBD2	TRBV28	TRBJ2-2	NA	CASSLVLWLAVNTGELFF	TGTGCCAGCAGTTTAGTATTATGGCTAGCGGTAAACACCGGGGAGCTGTTTTTT
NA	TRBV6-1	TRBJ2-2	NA	CASSAQGGAGELFF	TGTGCCAGCAGCGCCCAAGGGGGGGCCGGGGAGCTGTTTTTT
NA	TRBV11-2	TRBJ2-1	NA	CASSSEPDTAYNEQFF	TGTGCCAGCAGCTCTGAACCGGACACCGCCTACAATGAGCAGTTCTTC
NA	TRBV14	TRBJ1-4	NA	CASSIRRYRVEKLFF	TGTGCCAGCAGCATACGGAGGTACAGGGTAGAAAAACTGTTTTTT
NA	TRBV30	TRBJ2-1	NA	CAWSSRSQRYSRSYNEQFF	TGTGCCTGGAGTAGCAGAAGCCAGCGCTACTCTCGCTCCTACAATGAGCAGTTCTTC
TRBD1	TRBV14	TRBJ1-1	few	CASSLTRGTEAFF	TGTGCCAGCAGCCTCACCAGGGGGACTGAAGCTTTCTTT
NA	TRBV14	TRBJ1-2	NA	CASSQDIYGYTF	TGTGCCAGCAGCCAAGATATATATGGCTACACCTTC
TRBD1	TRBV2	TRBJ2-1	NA	CASSERTGDNEQFF	TGTGCCAGCAGTGAGAGGACAGGAGACAATGAGCAGTTCTTC
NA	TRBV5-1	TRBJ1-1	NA	CASSLALNTEAFF	TGCGCCAGCAGCTTGGCACTGAACACTGAAGCTTTCTTT
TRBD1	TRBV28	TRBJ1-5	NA	CASSLGQGRGNQPQHF	TGTGCCAGCAGTCTGGGACAGGGAAGAGGAAATCAGCCCCAGCATTTT
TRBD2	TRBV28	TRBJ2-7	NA	CASSGLAGDGAYEQYF	TGTGCCAGCAGTGGACTAGCGGGAGATGGAGCCTACGAGCAGTACTTC
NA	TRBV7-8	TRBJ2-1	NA	CASSARRGDAYNEQFF	TGTGCCAGCAGCGCTAGAAGGGGGGATGCCTACAATGAGCAGTTCTTC
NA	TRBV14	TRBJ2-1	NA	CASSQEAYNEQFF	TGTGCCAGCAGCCAAGAGGCCTACAATGAGCAGTTCTTC
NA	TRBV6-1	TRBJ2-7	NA	CASSVQVQYEQYF	TGTGCCAGCAGTGTTCAGGTACAATACGAGCAGTACTTC
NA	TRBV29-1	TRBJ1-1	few	CSVEQRLNTEAFF	TGCAGCGTTGAGCAGCGGTTGAACACTGAAGCTTTCTTT
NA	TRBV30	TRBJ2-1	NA	CAWSVGQLQFF	TGTGCCTGGAGTGTAGGCCAGTTACAGTTCTTC
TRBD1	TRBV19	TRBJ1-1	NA	CASLFSGTGATEAFF	TGTGCCAGCCTATTTTCCGGGACAGGGGCCACTGAAGCTTTCTTT
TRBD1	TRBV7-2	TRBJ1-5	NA	CASSLRDRAGQPQHF	TGTGCCAGCAGCTTGAGGGACAGGGCAGGTCAGCCCCAGCATTTT
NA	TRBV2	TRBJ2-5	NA	CASRGFRGPQETQYF	TGTGCCAGCAGGGGGTTCCGGGGGCCGCAAGAGACCCAGTACTTC
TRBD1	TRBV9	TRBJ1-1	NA	CASSPRQGSTTEAFF	TGTGCCAGCAGCCCCAGACAGGGAAGTACCACTGAAGCTTTCTTT
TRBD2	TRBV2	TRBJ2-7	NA	CASRRQGGYEQYF	TGTGCCAGCAGGAGGCAGGGAGGGTACGAGCAGTACTTC
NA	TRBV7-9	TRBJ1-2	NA	CASSLYEGTSTFSSYTF	TGTGCCAGCAGCTTATACGAAGGGACCAGCACCTTCTCAAGCTACACCTTC
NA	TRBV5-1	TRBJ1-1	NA	CASSFQGHTEAFF	TGCGCCAGCAGCTTCCAGGGCCACACTGAAGCTTTCTTT
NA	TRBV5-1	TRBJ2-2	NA	CASSFLRGIGELFF	TGCGCCAGCAGCTTCCTTCGGGGCATCGGGGAGCTGTTTTTT
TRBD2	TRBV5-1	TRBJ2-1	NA	CASSDGLAGIGYNEQFF	TGCGCCAGCAGCGACGGACTAGCGGGGATTGGATACAATGAGCAGTTCTTC
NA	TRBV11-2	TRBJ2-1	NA	CASSSDHNEQFF	TGTGCCAGCAGCTCCGACCACAATGAGCAGTTCTTC
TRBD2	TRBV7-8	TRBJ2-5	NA	CASSPGLARRRVETQYF	TGTGCCAGCAGTCCAGGACTAGCGCGAAGGCGGGTTGAGACCCAGTACTTC
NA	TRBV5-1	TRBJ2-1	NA	CASSSPVWGNEQFF	TGCGCCAGCAGCTCCCCGGTCTGGGGTAATGAGCAGTTCTTC